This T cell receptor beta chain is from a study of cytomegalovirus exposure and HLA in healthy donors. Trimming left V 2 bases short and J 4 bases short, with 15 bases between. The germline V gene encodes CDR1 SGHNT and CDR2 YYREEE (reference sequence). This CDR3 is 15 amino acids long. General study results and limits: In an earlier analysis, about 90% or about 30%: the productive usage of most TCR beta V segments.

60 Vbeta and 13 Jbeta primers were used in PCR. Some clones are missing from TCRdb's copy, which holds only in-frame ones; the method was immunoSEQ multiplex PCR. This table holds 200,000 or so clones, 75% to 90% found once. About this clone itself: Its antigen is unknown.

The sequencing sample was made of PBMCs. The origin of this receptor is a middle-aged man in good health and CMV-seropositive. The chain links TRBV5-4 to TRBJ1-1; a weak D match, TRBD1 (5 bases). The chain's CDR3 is CASSFGGAQGTEAFF. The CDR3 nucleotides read TGTGCCAGCAGCTTTGGCGGGGCTCAGGGCACTGAAGCTTTCTTT. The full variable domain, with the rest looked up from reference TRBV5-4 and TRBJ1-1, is ETGVTQSPTHLIKTRGQQVTLRCSSQSGHNTVSWYQQALGQGPQFIFQYYREEENGRGNFPPRFSGLQFPNYSSELNVNALELDDSALYLCASSFGGAQGTEAFFGQGTRLTVV.